These 24 T cell receptor beta chains came from one sample sequenced in a study of OX40 agonist ivuxolimab in advanced cancers. To prepare the library, the immunoSEQ multiplex PCR assay was applied. Held by TCRdb, this immuneACCESS table contains in-frame sequences only and omits some clones. Under half of the omission traces to an unresolved V gene where checked; the cause of the rest is unknown. Here the sample has around 27,000 clones; more than 65% occur a single time. About 14% of the sample goes to the ten largest clones. Here the sequenced sample was CD4+ or CD8+ T cells sorted from blood, taken in a trial of the OX40 agonist ivuxolimab. The receptors here all came from an adult with an advanced solid tumor such as melanoma, head and neck, liver or kidney cancer.

The rearrangement joins TRBV10-3 to TRBJ2-1, with 11 bases aligning to TRBD2. The CDR3 contains 16 residues. Germline-derived CDR1 and CDR2 are ENHRY and SYGVKD. J gave up 7 bases and V 2 bases, and 7 bases lay outside the gene matches. CDR3 DNA sequence: TGTGCCATCAGTGAGACTAGCGGGGGTTCGGTGAATGAGCAGTTCTTC. Translating gives CAISETSGGSVNEQFF.

The chain carries TRBV27 and TRBJ2-7; 7 nucleotides line up with TRBD2. CDR3 length: 15 residues. V shed 2 bases and J 4 bases; nucleotides not matched to a gene: 8. CDR1 and CDR2 from the germline V gene are MNHEY and SMNVEV (reference sequence). CDR3 DNA sequence: TGTGCCAGCAGTTTAGGGGCTAGCGGTCTTTACGAGCAGTACTTC. Translated, it gives CASSLGASGLYEQYF.

The CDR3 sequence is CASSLTPGEEELFF. The CDR3 DNA reads as TGTGCCAGCTCACTTACCCCAGGGGAAGAAGAACTGTTTTTT. This chain connects TRBV18 to TRBJ1-4; tentative D call: TRBD1 (6 bases). Germline V gene lookup returns CDR1 KGHSH and CDR2 LQKENI. This CDR3 spans 14 amino acids. The V end was cut by 4 bases, the J end by 12 bases, with 18 bases between. The full variable domain, in which reference TRBV18 and TRBJ1-4 provide the parts outside the CDR3, is NAGVMQNPRHLVRRRGQEARLRCSPMKGHSHVYWYRQLPEEGLKFMVYLQKENIIDESGMPKERFSAEFPKEGPSILRIQQVVRGDSAAYFCASSLTPGEEELFFGSGTQLSVL.

The chain joins TRBV5-1 to TRBJ1-1; D is undetermined. V dropped 5 bases and J dropped 3 bases, with 11 bases sitting between them. The germline V gene encodes CDR1 SGHRS and CDR2 YFSETQ. There are 13 residues in the CDR3. Here the CDR3 reads CASSPKRDTEAFF. The CDR3 DNA is TGCGCCAGCAGTCCCAAAAGGGACACTGAAGCTTTCTTT.

The chain uses TRBV19 and TRBJ2-7; TRBD1 might be the D (7 bases). The CDR3 has 14 amino acids. The V end lost 5 bases, the J end lost 4 bases, and 15 bases lay between the germline ends. Germline V gene data show CDR1 as LNHDA and CDR2 as SQIVND (reference sequence). The CDR3 bases are TGTGCCAGTAGTCCGCGGGACAGTCTATACGAGCAGTACTTC. Translated: CASSPRDSLYEQYF.

The chain employs TRBV7-8 and TRBJ2-7; D is possibly TRBD2 (5 bases). The ends were cut back, 5 bases at V and 2 bases at J, with 10 bases in the middle. The V gene's germline CDR1 is SGHVS and CDR2 FQNEAQ. CDR3 size: 13 residues. The CDR3 reads CASSPPGTYEQYF. The CDR3 region has the DNA TGTGCCAGCAGCCCGCCGGGAACCTACGAGCAGTACTTC.

V and J are TRBV2 and TRBJ2-3; 8 bases are a match to TRBD2. The CDR3 has 14 amino acids. In germline, CDR1 is SNHLY, CDR2 FYNNEI. V was pared by 6 bases and J by 2 bases, with 4 bases of the junction left unmatched. The CDR3 loop reads CASRRGGDTDTQYF. Written as DNA, the CDR3 is TGTGCCAGCAGACGGGGGGGGGACACAGATACGCAGTATTTT.

This clone was picked up one time. V is TRBV9 and J is TRBJ1-2; D is unresolved. The CDR3 has 14 residues. The germline CDR1 and CDR2 sequences are SGDLS and YYNGEE. V lost 0 bases, J lost 3 bases, and 9 bases lay in between. CDR3 nucleotide sequence: TGTGCCAGCAGCGTAGGATCACGGTACTATGGCTACACCTTC. As protein: CASSVGSRYYGYTF.

The V and J genes are TRBV9 and TRBJ2-3, with D perhaps assigned TRBD1 or TRBD2 (5 bases each). Germline loops: CDR1 SGDLS, CDR2 YYNGEE. The CDR3 runs 16 residues. V was trimmed by 4 bases and J by 4 bases, leaving 19 bases between them. In DNA, the CDR3 is TGTGCCAGCAGCCTCGGGGAAGGGGATGGGGCAGATACGCAGTATTTT. Translated, it gives CASSLGEGDGADTQYF. The full variable domain, in which reference TRBV9 and TRBJ2-3 provide the parts outside the CDR3, is DSGVTQTPKHLITATGQRVTLRCSPRSGDLSVYWYQQSLDQGLQFLIQYYNGEERAKGNILERFSAQQFPDLHSELNLSSLELGDSALYFCASSLGEGDGADTQYFGPGTRLTVL.

V usage is TRBV6-1 and J usage is TRBJ2-3; D unresolved. V dropped 10 bases and J dropped 4 bases, with 15 bases sitting between them. The germline gives CDR1 MNHNS, CDR2 SASEGT. This CDR3 comprises 13 residues. The CDR3 coding sequence is TGTGCCACCCCCGGTCTAGACCCAGATACGCAGTATTTT. Protein sequence: CATPGLDPDTQYF.

The gene calls are TRBV5-1 and TRBJ2-4; weak D call: TRBD2 (5 bases). The CDR3 is made up of 16 amino acids. Germline V gene sequence: CDR1 SGHRS, CDR2 YFSETQ. V lost 4 bases to trimming and J lost 0 bases, with 14 bases between them. The DNA of the CDR3 is TGCGCCAGCAGCGGAGGCCAAGATCTAGCCAAAAACATTCAGTACTTC. Protein product: CASSGGQDLAKNIQYF.

The rearrangement joins TRBV27 to TRBJ1-5; no definite D call. V lost 6 bases and J lost 4, with 7 bases in between. CDR3 length: 12 residues. Germline V gene lookup returns CDR1 MNHEY and CDR2 SMNVEV (reference sequence). In DNA, the CDR3 is TGTGCCAGCAGGGGGTGGAATCAGCCCCAGCATTTT. Amino acids: CASRGWNQPQHF.

The chain joins TRBV19 to TRBJ2-7; a weak D match, TRBD2 (6 bases). Germline CDR1 is LNHDA and CDR2 is SQIVND (reference sequence). The CDR3 is 19 residues long. The V end lost 0 bases, the J end lost 2 bases, and 23 bases lay between the germline ends. DNA for the CDR3: TGTGCCAGTAGTATAGATCTGCCTCTCCGGGACTCCGGGGCCTACGAGCAGTACTTC. Protein sequence: CASSIDLPLRDSGAYEQYF.

The V call is TRBV7-9, the J call TRBJ1-2; 8 bases are a match to TRBD1. CDR1 SEHNR and CDR2 FQNEAQ come from the germline V gene (reference sequence). Trimming at V came to 6 bases and at J to 0 bases, leaving 9 bases not matched to a gene. The CDR3 has 16 amino acids. The CDR3 DNA follows: TGTGCCAGCAGTTCTACAGGGGGGGTCCCTAACTATGGCTACACCTTC. Translating it yields CASSSTGGVPNYGYTF.

The V call is TRBV11-3, the J call TRBJ2-1, with a tentative D call TRBD1 (5 bases). The CDR3 sequence is 14 residues long. V shed 5 bases and J shed 8 bases, with 16 bases lying between them. Germline V gives CDR1 SGHNT, CDR2 YENEEA. The CDR3 DNA reads as TGTGCCAGCAGCCCTCAGGGCAGGGCCGATGAGCAGTTCTTC. Protein: CASSPQGRADEQFF. Complete variable domain (other parts from reference TRBV11-3 and TRBJ2-1): EAGVVQSPRYKIIEKKQPVAFWCNPISGHNTLYWYLQNLGQGPELLIRYENEEAVDDSQLPKDRFSAERLKGVDSTLKIQPAELGDSAVYLCASSPQGRADEQFFGPGTRLTVL.

The chain uses TRBV6-5 and TRBJ1-1; D remains ambiguous. CDR1 and CDR2 (germline): MNHEY, SVGAGI. The CDR3 is 13 amino acids. The ends were cut back, 5 bases at V and 6 bases at J, with 13 bases in the middle. CDR3 sequence: CASSLVWRSEAFF. The CDR3 region has the DNA TGTGCCAGCAGTCTGGTCTGGAGGTCTGAAGCTTTCTTT.

CDR3 in amino acids: CASSLTSGYTF. CDR3 DNA sequence: TGTGCCAGCAGCTTAACTTCTGGCTACACCTTC. The chain employs TRBV7-8 and TRBJ1-2; D unresolved. Germline V gives CDR1 SGHVS, CDR2 FQNEAQ. V was pared by 2 bases and J by 7 bases, with 5 bases between. The CDR3 totals 11 residues.

This chain joins TRBV5-1 and TRBJ2-5; D is perhaps TRBD2 (6 bases). Germline CDR1 and CDR2: SGHRS and YFSETQ. The CDR3 consists of 16 residues. Trimming took 2 bases from V and 0 from J, leaving 14 bases between them. This chain's CDR3 is CASSLKNRDYQETQYF. The CDR3 DNA follows: TGCGCCAGCAGCTTAAAAAACCGGGACTACCAAGAGACCCAGTACTTC.

This clone was observed a handful of times. The genes are TRBV30 and TRBJ1-1; TRBD1 might be the D (5 bases). V was pared by 2 bases and J by 7 bases, with 8 bases between. Germline V gives CDR1 GTSNPN, CDR2 SVGIG (reference sequence). This CDR3 comprises 11 residues. In DNA form, the CDR3 reads TGTGCCTGGAGTCCAGGGAGTGAAGCTTTCTTT. Its translation: CAWSPGSEAFF. The full variable domain, with the rest looked up from reference TRBV30 and TRBJ1-1, is SQTIHQWPATLVQPVGSPLSLECTVEGTSNPNLYWYRQAAGRGLQLLFYSVGIGQISSEVPQNLSASRPQDRQFILSSKKLLLSDSGFYLCAWSPGSEAFFGQGTRLTVV.

The chain is built from TRBV7-9 and TRBJ2-5; TRBD2 agrees at 7 bases. V lost 8 bases, J lost 3 bases, and 6 bases stayed unmatched. The CDR3 is 13 amino acids. Germline assignment: CDR1 SEHNR and CDR2 FQNEAQ (reference sequence). The CDR3 DNA reads TGTGCCAGCGCTCTGGGGGGGGAAGAGACCCAGTACTTC. Translation: CASALGGEETQYF.

This rearrangement joins TRBV6-1 to TRBJ2-2; unclear D gene. Germline V gives CDR1 MNHNS, CDR2 SASEGT. V was pared by 6 bases and J by 1 base, with 6 bases between. The CDR3 is 13 amino acids. Here the CDR3 DNA reads TGTGCCAGCAGACCTAAGAACACCGGGGAGCTGTTTTTT. Translated, it gives CASRPKNTGELFF.

V usage is TRBV7-8 and J usage is TRBJ1-2, with TRBD1 matching 12 bases. CDR3 length equals 15 residues. Trimming removed 2 bases from V and 4 bases from J; junction bases left unmatched: 2. Germline-derived CDR1 and CDR2 are SGHVS and FQNEAQ. The CDR3 DNA sequence: TGTGCCAGCAGCTTACCGGGACAGGGGGCCTATGGCTACACCTTC. Its protein product is CASSLPGQGAYGYTF.

This clone has a handful of counts. The V and J genes are TRBV6-5 and TRBJ2-7, with 8 bases aligning to TRBD1. There are 14 residues in the CDR3. Per the germline V gene, CDR1 is MNHEY and CDR2 is SVGAGI. The junction had 7 bases not matched to a gene; V was cut back by 5 bases and J by 4 bases. CDR3 in amino acids: CASSPGTGKYEQYF. The CDR3 nucleotides are TGTGCCAGCAGTCCCGGGACAGGCAAGTACGAGCAGTACTTC.

This chain connects TRBV27 to TRBJ2-7; D ambiguous. The ends were cut back, 5 bases at V and 2 bases at J, with 1 base in the middle. The CDR3 length is 10 residues. CDR1 is MNHEY and CDR2 is SMNVEV in the germline V gene (reference sequence). The CDR3 here is CASSAYEQYF. The CDR3 DNA sequence: TGTGCCAGCAGTGCCTACGAGCAGTACTTC.